This note documents a single TCR beta chain sequence. The antigen remains undetermined. This entry belongs to a study of OX40 agonist ivuxolimab in advanced cancers. Study-level information: Every 2 weeks, patients got intravenous ivuxolimab at one of six dose levels (0.01-10 mg/kg).

Sequencing used immunoSEQ multiplex PCR; TCRdb keeps in-frame clones, though not all of them. The sample lists around 76,000 clones; 70% to 90% were seen once. Findings and limits, study-wide: There was clonal expansion of CD4+ and CD8+ blood T cells by week 6 at 0.1 to 3.0 mg/kg. On average, a greater number of expanded clones characterised CD8+ T cells relative to CD4+.

Germline V lookup: CDR1 SGHAT, CDR2 FQNNGV. This CDR3 comprises 14 residues. The trim removed 5 bases at V and 5 bases at J, leaving 3 bases unmatched. Sequenced here: CD4+ or CD8+ T cells sorted from blood, sampled in a trial of the OX40 agonist ivuxolimab. V and J are TRBV11-2 and TRBJ1-4; 9 bases agree with TRBD1. The TCR was taken from an adult with an advanced solid tumor such as melanoma, head and neck, liver or kidney cancer. CDR3 protein: CASSLGQGNEKLFF. DNA of the CDR3: TGTGCCAGCAGCCTGGGACAGGGCAATGAAAAACTGTTTTTT.